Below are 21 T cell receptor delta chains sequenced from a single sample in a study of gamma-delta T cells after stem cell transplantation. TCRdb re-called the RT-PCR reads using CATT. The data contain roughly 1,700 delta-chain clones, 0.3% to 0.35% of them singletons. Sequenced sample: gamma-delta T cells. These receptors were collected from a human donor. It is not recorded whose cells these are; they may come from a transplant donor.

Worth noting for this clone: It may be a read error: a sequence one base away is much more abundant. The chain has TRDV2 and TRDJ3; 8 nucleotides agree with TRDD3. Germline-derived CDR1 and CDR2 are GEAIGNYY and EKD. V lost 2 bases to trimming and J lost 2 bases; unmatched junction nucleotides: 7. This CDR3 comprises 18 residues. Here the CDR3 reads CACDSWGNDPWDTRQMFF. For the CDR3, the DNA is TGTGCCTGTGACAGCTGGGGGAACGACCCCTGGGACACCCGACAGATGTTTTTC.

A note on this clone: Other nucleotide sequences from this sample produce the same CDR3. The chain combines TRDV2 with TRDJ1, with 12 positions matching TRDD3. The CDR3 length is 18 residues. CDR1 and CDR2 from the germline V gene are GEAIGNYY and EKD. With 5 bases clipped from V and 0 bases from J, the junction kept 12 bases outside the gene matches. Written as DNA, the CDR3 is TGTGCCTGTGCTGAACTGGGGGATACCCTCCCACACACCGATAAACTCATCTTT. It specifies CACAELGDTLPHTDKLIF.

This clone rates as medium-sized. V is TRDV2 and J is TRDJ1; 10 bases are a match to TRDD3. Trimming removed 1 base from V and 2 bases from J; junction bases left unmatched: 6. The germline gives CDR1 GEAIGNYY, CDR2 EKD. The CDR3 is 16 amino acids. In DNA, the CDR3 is TGTGCCTGTGACACGGTCCAACTGGGGGATACCGATAAACTCATCTTT. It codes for CACDTVQLGDTDKLIF.

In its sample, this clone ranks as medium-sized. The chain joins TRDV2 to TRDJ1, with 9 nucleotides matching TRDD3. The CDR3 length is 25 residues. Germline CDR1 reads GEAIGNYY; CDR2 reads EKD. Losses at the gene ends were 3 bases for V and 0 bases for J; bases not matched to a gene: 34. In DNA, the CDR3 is TGTGCCTGTGACGCGATTCTAGGTACTGGGGGACCCCCCGGAGACCCACTCCGATACACCGATAAACTCATCTTT. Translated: CACDAILGTGGPPGDPLRYTDKLIF.

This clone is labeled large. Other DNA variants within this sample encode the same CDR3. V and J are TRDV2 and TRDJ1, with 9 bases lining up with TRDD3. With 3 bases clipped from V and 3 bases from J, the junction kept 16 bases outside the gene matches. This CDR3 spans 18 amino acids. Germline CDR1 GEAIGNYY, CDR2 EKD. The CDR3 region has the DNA TGTGCCTGTGACGAGGCTGGGGGATTCAGGGGCGTTTCCGATAAACTCATCTTT. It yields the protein CACDEAGGFRGVSDKLIF.

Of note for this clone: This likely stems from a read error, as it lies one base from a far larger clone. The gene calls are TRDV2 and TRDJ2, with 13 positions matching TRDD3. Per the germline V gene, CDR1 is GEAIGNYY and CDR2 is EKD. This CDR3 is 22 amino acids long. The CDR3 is CACDGLPPTLLGDTALKAQLFF. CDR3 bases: TGTGCCTGTGACGGCCTTCCTCCGACATTACTGGGGGATACGGCTTTGAAAGCACAACTCTTCTTT.

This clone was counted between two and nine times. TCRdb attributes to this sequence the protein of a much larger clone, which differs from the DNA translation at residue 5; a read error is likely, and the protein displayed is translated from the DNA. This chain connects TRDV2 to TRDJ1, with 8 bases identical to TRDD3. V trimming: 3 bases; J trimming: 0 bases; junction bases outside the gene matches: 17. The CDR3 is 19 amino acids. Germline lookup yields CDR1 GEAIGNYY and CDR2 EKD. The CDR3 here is CACDAVRSGGDLDTDKLIF. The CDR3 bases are TGTGCCTGTGACGCCGTCCGGTCTGGGGGAGACCTTGACACCGATAAACTCATCTTT.

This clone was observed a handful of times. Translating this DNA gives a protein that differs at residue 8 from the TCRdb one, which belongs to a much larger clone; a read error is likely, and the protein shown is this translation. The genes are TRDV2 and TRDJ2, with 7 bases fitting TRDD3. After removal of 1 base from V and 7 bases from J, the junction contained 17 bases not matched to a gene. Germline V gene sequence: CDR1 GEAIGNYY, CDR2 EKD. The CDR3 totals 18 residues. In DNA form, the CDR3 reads TGTGCCTGTGACACGTTGGAGGCTGGGGGTCCTTTTAGAGCACAACTCTTCTTT. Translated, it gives CACDTLEAGGPFRAQLFF.

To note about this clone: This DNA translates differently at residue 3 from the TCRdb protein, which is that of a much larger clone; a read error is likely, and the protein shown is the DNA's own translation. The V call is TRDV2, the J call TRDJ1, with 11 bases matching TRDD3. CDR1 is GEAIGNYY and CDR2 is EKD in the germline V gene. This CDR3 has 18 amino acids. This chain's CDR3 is CASDTLVGGYAYTDKLIF. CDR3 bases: TGTGCCAGTGACACCCTTGTTGGGGGATACGCGTACACCGATAAACTCATCTTT.

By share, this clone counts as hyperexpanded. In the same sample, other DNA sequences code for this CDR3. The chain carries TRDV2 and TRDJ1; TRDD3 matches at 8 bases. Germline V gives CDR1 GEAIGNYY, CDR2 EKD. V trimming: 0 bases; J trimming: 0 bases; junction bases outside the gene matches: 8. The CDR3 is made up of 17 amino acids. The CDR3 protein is CACDTVGGGLDTDKLIF. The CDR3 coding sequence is TGTGCCTGTGACACCGTAGGTGGGGGATTAGACACCGATAAACTCATCTTT.

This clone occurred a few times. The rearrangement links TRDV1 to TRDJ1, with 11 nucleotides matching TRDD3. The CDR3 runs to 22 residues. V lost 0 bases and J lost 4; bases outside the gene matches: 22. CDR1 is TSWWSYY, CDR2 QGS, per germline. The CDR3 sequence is CALGELSLAPGDWGIKNDKLIF. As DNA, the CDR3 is TGTGCTCTTGGGGAACTGAGTCTGGCCCCCGGGGACTGGGGGATAAAAAACGATAAACTCATCTTT.

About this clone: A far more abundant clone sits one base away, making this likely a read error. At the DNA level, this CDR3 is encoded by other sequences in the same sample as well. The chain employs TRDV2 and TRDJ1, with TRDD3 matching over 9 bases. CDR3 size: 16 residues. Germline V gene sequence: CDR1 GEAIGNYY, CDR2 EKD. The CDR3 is CACDPLLGEHTDKLIF. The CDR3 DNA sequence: TGCGCCTGTGACCCCTTACTGGGGGAACACACCGATAAACTCATCTTT.

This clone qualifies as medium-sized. CDR3 sequence: CACDTVRTGGYTATDKLIF. CDR3 nucleotides: TGTGCCTGTGACACCGTCCGAACTGGGGGATATACCGCGACCGATAAACTCATCTTT. The chain combines TRDV2 with TRDJ1; 11 bases are a match to TRDD3. Germline trimming cut 0 bases from V and 2 bases from J; bases unmatched to any gene: 13. The CDR3 is 19 amino acids. Germline assignment: CDR1 GEAIGNYY and CDR2 EKD.

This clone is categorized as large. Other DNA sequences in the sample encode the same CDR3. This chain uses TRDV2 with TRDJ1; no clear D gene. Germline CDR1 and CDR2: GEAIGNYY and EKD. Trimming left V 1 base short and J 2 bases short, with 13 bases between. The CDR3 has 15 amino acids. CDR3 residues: CACDTITVPTDKLIF. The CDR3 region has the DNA TGTGCCTGTGACACTATAACTGTACCAACCGATAAACTCATCTTT.

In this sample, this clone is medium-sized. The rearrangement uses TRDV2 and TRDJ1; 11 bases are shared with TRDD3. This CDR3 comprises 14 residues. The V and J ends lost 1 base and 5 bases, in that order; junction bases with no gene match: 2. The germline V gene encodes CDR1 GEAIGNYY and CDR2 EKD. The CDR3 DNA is TGTGCCTGTGACACTTGGGGGATACGGGATAAACTCATCTTT. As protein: CACDTWGIRDKLIF.

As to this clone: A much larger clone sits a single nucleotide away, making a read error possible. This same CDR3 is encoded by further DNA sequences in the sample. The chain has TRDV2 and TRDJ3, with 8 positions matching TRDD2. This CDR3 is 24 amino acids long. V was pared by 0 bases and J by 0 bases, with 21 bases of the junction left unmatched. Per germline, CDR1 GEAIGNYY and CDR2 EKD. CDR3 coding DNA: TGTGCCTGTGACACCCTTCCTACTAGTGGAGATACACGGGGAGGCTCCTGGGACACCCGACAGATGTTTTTC. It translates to CACDTLPTSGDTRGGSWDTRQMFF.

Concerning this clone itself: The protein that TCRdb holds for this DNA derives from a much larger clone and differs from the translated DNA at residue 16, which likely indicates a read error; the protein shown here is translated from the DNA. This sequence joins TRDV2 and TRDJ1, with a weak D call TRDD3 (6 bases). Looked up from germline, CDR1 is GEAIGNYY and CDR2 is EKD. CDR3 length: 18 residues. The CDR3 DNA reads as TGTGCCTGTGACGCCGTTTGGAGTACTGGGACGGACGAGGGGAAACCCATCTTT. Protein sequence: CACDAVWSTGTDEGKPIF.

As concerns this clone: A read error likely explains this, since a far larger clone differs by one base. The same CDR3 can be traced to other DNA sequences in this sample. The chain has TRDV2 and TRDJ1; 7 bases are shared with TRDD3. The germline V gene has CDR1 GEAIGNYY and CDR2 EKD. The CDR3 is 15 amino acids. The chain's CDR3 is CACDTLGGYTDKLIF. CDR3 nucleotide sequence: TGTGCCTGCGACACCCTGGGGGGGTACACCGATAAACTCATCTTT.

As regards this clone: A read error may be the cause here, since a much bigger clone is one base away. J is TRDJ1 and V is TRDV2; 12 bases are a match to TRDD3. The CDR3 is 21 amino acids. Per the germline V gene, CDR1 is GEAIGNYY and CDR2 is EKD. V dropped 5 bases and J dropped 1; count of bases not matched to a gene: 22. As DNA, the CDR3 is TGTGCCTGTGGCACTGTTACTGGGGGATACCCATCACACCCTTTCACCGATAAACTCATCTTT. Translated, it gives CACGTVTGGYPSHPFTDKLIF.

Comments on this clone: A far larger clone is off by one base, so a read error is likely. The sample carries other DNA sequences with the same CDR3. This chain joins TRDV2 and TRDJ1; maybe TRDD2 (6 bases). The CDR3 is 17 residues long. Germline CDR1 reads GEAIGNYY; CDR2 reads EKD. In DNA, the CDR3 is TGTGCCTGCGACACGGTCCTTCCCATTGCCTCCACCGATAAACTCATCTTT. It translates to CACDTVLPIASTDKLIF.

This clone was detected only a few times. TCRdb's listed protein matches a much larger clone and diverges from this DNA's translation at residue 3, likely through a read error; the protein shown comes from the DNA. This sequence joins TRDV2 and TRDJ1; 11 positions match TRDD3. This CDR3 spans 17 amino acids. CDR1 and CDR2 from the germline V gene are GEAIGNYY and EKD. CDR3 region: CARDTLGDTISTDKLIF. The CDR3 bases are TGTGCCCGTGACACATTGGGGGATACGATTAGCACCGATAAACTCATCTTT.